What follows are 25 T cell receptor beta chains derived from one specimen sequenced in a study of T cell responses to AZD1222 COVID-19 vaccine. The table came from immunoSEQ multiplex PCR; TCRdb's copy has only in-frame clones and leaves some out. The table records roughly 91,000 clones, around nine tenths of them present only once. The sequenced sample was peripheral blood, obtained on day 0 of AZD1222 vaccination. The receptors were sampled from an adult in good health.

The chain is built from TRBV2 and TRBJ1-1, with D possibly matching TRBD1 (6 bases). The V end was cut by 5 bases, the J end by 2 bases, with 18 bases between. Looked up from germline, CDR1 is SNHLY and CDR2 is FYNNEI. The CDR3 extends over 16 amino acids. The CDR3 DNA follows: TGTGCCAGCAGTCCCTTCCTTAGGACAGTCAACACTGAAGCTTTCTTT. The encoded protein is CASSPFLRTVNTEAFF.

The chain is built from TRBV6-5 and TRBJ1-6; D is uncertain. The CDR3 has 13 residues. CDR1 is MNHEY, CDR2 SVGAGI, per germline. Trimming took off 2 bases at V and 10 bases at J, with 9 bases between the two ends. CDR3 sequence: CASSYPGGSPLHF. The CDR3 coding sequence is TGTGCCAGCAGTTACCCGGGTGGGTCACCCCTCCACTTT.

This clone was seen just once. At one end, the junction sequence differs from germline, possibly due to a read error. This sequence joins TRBV6-2 or TRBV6-3 and TRBJ1-1; D is undetermined. The CDR3 contains 16 residues. CDR1 is MNHEY and CDR2 is SVGEGT in the germline V gene. Here the CDR3 DNA reads TGTGCCAGCAGTTACTCGATCTTCGTGTTGAAGACTGAAGCTTTCTTT. It specifies CASSYSIFVLKTEAFF.

A few counts support this clone. This chain links TRBV14 with TRBJ1-6, with D possibly matching TRBD1 (5 bases). Germline CDR1 and CDR2: SGHDN and FVKESK. The CDR3 runs to 15 residues. The V and J ends lost 4 bases and 4 bases respectively, with 11 bases between them. CDR3 coding DNA: TGTGCCAGCAGCCCTCTCCAGGGTTATAATTCACCCCTCCACTTT. Translated: CASSPLQGYNSPLHF.

V and J are TRBV5-6 and TRBJ2-7, with D perhaps matching TRBD1 (6 bases). CDR1 SGHDT and CDR2 YYEEEE come from the germline V gene. The CDR3 has 13 residues. The V end was cut by 4 bases, the J end by 4 bases, with 12 bases between. The CDR3 loop reads CASSIGQSYEQYF. The CDR3 nucleotides are TGTGCCAGCAGCATCGGACAGAGTTACGAGCAGTACTTC.

The table lists this clone with a few counts. The chain is built from TRBV9 and TRBJ2-3, with 11 bases lining up with TRBD2. The V gene's germline CDR1 is SGDLS and CDR2 YYNGEE. V was clipped by 0 bases and J by 5 bases; unmatched bases: 5. The CDR3 has 16 residues. CDR3 residues: CASSVGLAGGGDTQYF. In DNA form, the CDR3 reads TGTGCCAGCAGCGTAGGGCTAGCGGGGGGTGGAGATACGCAGTATTTT. Together with reference TRBV9 and TRBJ2-3, the CDR3 gives the full variable domain: DSGVTQTPKHLITATGQRVTLRCSPRSGDLSVYWYQQSLDQGLQFLIQYYNGEERAKGNILERFSAQQFPDLHSELNLSSLELGDSALYFCASSVGLAGGGDTQYFGPGTRLTVL.

This chain joins TRBV15 and TRBJ2-3; D is undetermined. V was clipped by 0 bases and J by 3 bases, with 13 bases between them. The CDR3 contains 16 residues. Germline lookup yields CDR1 LNHNV and CDR2 YYDKDF (reference sequence). The DNA of the CDR3 is TGTGCCACCAGCAGAGATCTGGGGTGGCAAACAGATACGCAGTATTTT. The encoded protein is CATSRDLGWQTDTQYF.

The genes are TRBV6-5 and TRBJ1-5; D might be TRBD1 (5 bases). The germline CDR1 and CDR2 sequences are MNHEY and SVGAGI. Trimming removed 7 bases from V and 4 bases from J, with 14 bases in between. CDR3 length: 14 residues. The chain's CDR3 is CASKYGQHNQPQHF. DNA of the CDR3: TGTGCCAGCAAATATGGACAACATAATCAGCCCCAGCATTTT.

The chain carries TRBV2 and TRBJ2-3, with D perhaps given as TRBD1 or TRBD2 (5 bases each). The ends were cut back, 4 bases at V and 4 bases at J, with 12 bases in the middle. The length of the CDR3 is 14 residues. Germline V gene data show CDR1 as SNHLY and CDR2 as FYNNEI. The CDR3 nucleotides read TGTGCCAGCAGTGTCCCGGGACCATCAGATACGCAGTATTTT. Translation gives CASSVPGPSDTQYF. The variable domain in full, with the rest retrieved from reference TRBV2 and TRBJ2-3, is EPEVTQTPSHQVTQMGQEVILRCVPISNHLYFYWYRQILGQKVEFLVSFYNNEISEKSEIFDDQFSVERPDGSNFTLKIRSTKLEDSAMYFCASSVPGPSDTQYFGPGTRLTVL.

This clone came up a few times. The chain combines TRBV6-5 with TRBJ1-3; no clear D. V was cut by 6 bases and J by 5 bases, with 14 bases left in between. The CDR3 consists of 14 residues. Looked up from germline, CDR1 is MNHEY and CDR2 is SVGAGI. This CDR3 reads CASSVGVVRNTIYF. CDR3 coding DNA: TGTGCCAGCAGCGTCGGGGTAGTTCGAAACACCATATATTTT.

The chain links TRBV20-1 to TRBJ2-1; D remains unclear. This CDR3 contains 10 residues. CDR1 and CDR2 (germline): DFQATT, SNEGSKA (reference sequence). The V end lost 3 bases, the J end lost 6 bases, and 3 bases lay between the germline ends. The CDR3 protein is CSASPNEQFF. The DNA for the CDR3 is TGCAGTGCTAGCCCCAATGAGCAGTTCTTC.

The chain employs TRBV19 and TRBJ1-1; TRBD1 is a possible D gene (5 bases). V was cut by 8 bases and J by 2 bases, with 15 bases left in between. This CDR3 spans 14 amino acids. Germline V CDR1 and CDR2: LNHDA, SQIVND (reference sequence). The CDR3 region has the DNA TGTGCCAGTCGGCCGGGGGGACCCAACACTGAAGCTTTCTTT. Its translation: CASRPGGPNTEAFF. Full variable domain (missing parts from reference TRBV19 and TRBJ1-1): DGGITQSPKYLFRKEGQNVTLSCEQNLNHDAMYWYRQDPGQGLRLIYYSQIVNDFQKGDIAEGYSVSREKKESFPLTVTSAQKNPTAFYLCASRPGGPNTEAFFGQGTRLTVV.

The chain combines TRBV30 with TRBJ1-2, with 9 bases lining up with TRBD1. The V and J ends lost 3 bases and 2 bases, in that order; junction bases with no gene match: 16. Looked up from germline, CDR1 is GTSNPN and CDR2 is SVGIG (reference sequence). The CDR3 sequence is 18 residues long. The CDR3 DNA sequence: TGTGCCTGGAGCGATATGCATATAGGGGACAGGGAGAACTATGGCTACACCTTC. It specifies CAWSDMHIGDRENYGYTF.

The genes are TRBV5-5 and TRBJ2-7; 8 bases align to TRBD2. With V trimmed by 1 base and J by 0 bases, 3 bases remained unmatched. The CDR3 has 15 residues. Germline V gene lookup returns CDR1 SGHKS and CDR2 YYEKEE (reference sequence). CDR3 bases: TGTGCCAGCAGCTTGTTAGCGGGAAGCTCCTACGAGCAGTACTTC. Translated: CASSLLAGSSYEQYF.

The rearrangement links TRBV20-1 to TRBJ2-1; 7 positions agree with TRBD2. CDR1 is DFQATT, CDR2 SNEGSKA, per germline (reference sequence). The CDR3 covers 15 residues. After removal of 3 bases from V and 4 bases from J, the junction contained 9 bases not matched to a gene. In nucleotides, the CDR3 is TGCAGTGCTAGTGTCGGCGGGAGTAGGTACAATGAGCAGTTCTTC. This codes for CSASVGGSRYNEQFF.

V is TRBV3-1 (or the pseudogene TRBV3-2) and J is TRBJ2-7, with D maybe TRBD1 (6 bases). The CDR3 spans 17 residues. The ends were cut back, 1 base at V and 9 bases at J, with 25 bases in the middle. Germline CDR1 reads LGHDT; CDR2 reads YNNKEL (reference sequence). The CDR3 region has the DNA TGTGCCAGCAGCCAAGTTAGTCCCAGGGGATCCTCGGGCGGGCAGTACTTC. This gives the protein CASSQVSPRGSSGGQYF.

This clone was counted a few times. Germline and junction disagree at one end, which may indicate a read error. The chain links TRBV5-1 to TRBJ2-1, with TRBD2 identical over 9 bases. This CDR3 has 14 amino acids. The germline gives CDR1 SGHRS, CDR2 YFSETQ. The CDR3 nucleotides read TGTGCCAGCAGCTTGGGTGGGCTAGCGGGGTTCGTGTTCTTC. It translates to CASSLGGLAGFVFF.

The genes are TRBV28 and TRBJ1-4; D remains unclear. The CDR3 is 14 amino acids. The V end was cut by 7 bases, the J end by 3 bases, with 12 bases between. Germline values: CDR1 MDHEN, CDR2 SYDVKM. The CDR3 DNA reads as TGTGCCAGCATTGCCCCTGCTGCTAATGAAAAACTGTTTTTT. Translated, it gives CASIAPAANEKLFF.

The chain carries TRBV6-5 and TRBJ1-5, with 8 bases lining up with TRBD1. The CDR3 runs to 16 residues. The V gene end was trimmed by 1 base and the J gene end by 4 bases; junction bases not matched to a gene: 6. The germline gives CDR1 MNHEY, CDR2 SVGAGI. The CDR3, as DNA: TGTGCCAGCAGTTACTTCGGGACAGGTTTAAATCAGCCCCAGCATTTT. Protein product: CASSYFGTGLNQPQHF.

This CDR3 is CASSQVEQWEKLFF. CDR3 nucleotides: TGTGCCAGCAGCCAAGTTGAACAGTGGGAAAAACTGTTTTTT. The chain couples TRBV4-2 to TRBJ1-4; D gene ambiguous. Germline V gene data show CDR1 as LGHNA and CDR2 as YNFKEQ. V shed 1 base and J shed 8 bases, with 11 bases lying between them. This CDR3 region has 14 residues.

The chain couples TRBV7-9 to TRBJ2-1; D gene uncertain. Trimming removed 5 bases at V and 1 base at J, with 15 bases between. The CDR3 totals 16 residues. The germline gives CDR1 SEHNR, CDR2 FQNEAQ (reference sequence). The CDR3 DNA reads as TGTGCCAGCAGCCCGCCGCTCCTCTCGTCCTACAATGAGCAGTTCTTC. Amino acid sequence: CASSPPLLSSYNEQFF.

The chain uses TRBV25-1 and TRBJ1-2; the D is unclear. Per the germline V gene, CDR1 is MGHDK and CDR2 is SYGVNS. The V and J ends lost 2 bases and 5 bases respectively, with 9 bases between them. The CDR3 length is 13 residues. The CDR3 is CASSETTYYGYTF. CDR3 sequence (DNA): TGTGCCAGCAGTGAAACCACTTATTATGGCTACACCTTC.

This clone was seen only a few times. This chain links TRBV27 with TRBJ1-1, with 9 positions matching TRBD1. The CDR3 is 14 residues long. Losses at the gene ends were 4 bases for V and 3 bases for J; bases not matched to a gene: 3. Germline assignment: CDR1 MNHEY and CDR2 SMNVEV (reference sequence). The CDR3 nucleotides read TGTGCCAGCAGTTCGGACAGGGGAGACACTGAAGCTTTCTTT. It yields the protein CASSSDRGDTEAFF.

The gene calls are TRBV5-4 and TRBJ1-6; D gene unclear. The V gene's germline CDR1 is SGHNT and CDR2 YYREEE (reference sequence). This CDR3 contains 12 residues. The ends were cut back, 4 bases at V and 8 bases at J, with 7 bases in the middle. This CDR3 reads CASSPADSPLHF. CDR3 DNA: TGTGCCAGCAGCCCGGCGGATTCACCCCTCCACTTT.

This clone was counted a single time. CDR3 coding DNA: TGTGCCAGCTCTCTGGGGGCGCAGACCTATGGCTACACCTTC. This translates into CASSLGAQTYGYTF. The chain recombines TRBV18 with TRBJ1-2, with a possible D match to TRBD1 (6 bases). Germline CDR1 KGHSH, CDR2 LQKENI. The CDR3 contains 14 residues. Trimming stripped 6 bases from V and 4 bases from J, with 15 bases between.